The present entry profiles one T cell receptor beta chain with its context. Its specificity is not known. The sample belongs to a study of T cell repertoires and HLA-DP antigens. This CDR3 contains 13 residues. V shed 5 bases and J shed 8 bases, with 18 bases lying between them. Per the germline V gene, CDR1 is SQVTM and CDR2 is ANQGSEA. The PCR primers covered 54 TRBV and 13 TRBJ segments. The assay was immunoSEQ multiplex PCR, and TCRdb's table has in-frame clones only and misses some. Of around 100,000 clones listed, over 90% are singletons. Material: CD4+ T cells from PBMCs. The source is a woman between 18 and 30 years old in good health and CMV-seronegative. The chain is built from TRBV29-1 and TRBJ1-2; a weak D match, TRBD1 (6 bases). The CDR3 protein is CSVRQGSGYGYTF. CDR3 nucleotides: TGCAGCGTTAGGCAGGGGTCAGGGTACGGCTACACCTTC.